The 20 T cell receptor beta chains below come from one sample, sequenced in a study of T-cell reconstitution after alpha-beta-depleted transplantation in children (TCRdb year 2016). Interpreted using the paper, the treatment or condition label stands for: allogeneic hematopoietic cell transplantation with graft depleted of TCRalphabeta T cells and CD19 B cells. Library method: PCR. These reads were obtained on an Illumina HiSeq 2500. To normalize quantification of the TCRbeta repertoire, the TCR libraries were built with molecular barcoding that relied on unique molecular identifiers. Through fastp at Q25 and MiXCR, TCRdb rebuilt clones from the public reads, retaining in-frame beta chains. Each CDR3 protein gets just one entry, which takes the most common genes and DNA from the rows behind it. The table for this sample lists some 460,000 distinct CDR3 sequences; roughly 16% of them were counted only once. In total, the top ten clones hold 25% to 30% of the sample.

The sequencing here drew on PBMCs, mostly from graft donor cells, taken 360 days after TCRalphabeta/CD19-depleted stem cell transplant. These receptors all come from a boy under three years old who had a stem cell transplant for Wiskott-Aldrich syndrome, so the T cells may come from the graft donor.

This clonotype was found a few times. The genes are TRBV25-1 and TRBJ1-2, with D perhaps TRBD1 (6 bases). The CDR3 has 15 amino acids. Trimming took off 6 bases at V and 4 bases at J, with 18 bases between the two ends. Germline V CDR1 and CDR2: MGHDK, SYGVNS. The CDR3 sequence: CASRKSGALPYGYTF. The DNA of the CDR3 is TGTGCCAGCAGAAAGTCAGGGGCACTGCCCTATGGCTACACCTTC.

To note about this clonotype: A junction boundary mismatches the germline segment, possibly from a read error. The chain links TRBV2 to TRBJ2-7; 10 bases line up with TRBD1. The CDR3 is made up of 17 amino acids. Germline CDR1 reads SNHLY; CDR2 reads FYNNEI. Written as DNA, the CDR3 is TGTGCCATCAGTTCCTACCTGACAGGGGGCTTGGCCTACGAGCAGTACTTC. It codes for CAISSYLTGGLAYEQYF.

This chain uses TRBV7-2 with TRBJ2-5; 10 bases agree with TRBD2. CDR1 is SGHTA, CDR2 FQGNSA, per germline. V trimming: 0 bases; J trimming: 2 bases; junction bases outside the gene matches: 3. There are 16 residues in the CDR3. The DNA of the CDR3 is TGTGCCAGCAGCTTAGCAGCTAGCGGGGGACAAGAGACCCAGTACTTC. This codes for CASSLAASGGQETQYF.

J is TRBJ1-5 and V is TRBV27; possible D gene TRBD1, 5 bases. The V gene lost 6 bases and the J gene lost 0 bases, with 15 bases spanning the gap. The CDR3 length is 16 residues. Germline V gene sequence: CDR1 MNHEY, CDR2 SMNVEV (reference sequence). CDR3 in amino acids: CASSSGGSYSNQPQHF. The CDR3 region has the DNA TGTGCCAGCAGCTCCGGGGGTAGCTATAGCAATCAGCCCCAGCATTTT.

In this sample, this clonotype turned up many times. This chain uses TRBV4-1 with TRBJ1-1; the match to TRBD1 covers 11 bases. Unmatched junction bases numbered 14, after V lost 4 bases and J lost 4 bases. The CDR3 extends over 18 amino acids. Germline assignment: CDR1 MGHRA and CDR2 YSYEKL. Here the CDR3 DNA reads TGCGCCAGCAGCCCCTACATATGGGACAGGGGGAGTGGCACTGAAGCTTTCTTT. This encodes CASSPYIWDRGSGTEAFF.

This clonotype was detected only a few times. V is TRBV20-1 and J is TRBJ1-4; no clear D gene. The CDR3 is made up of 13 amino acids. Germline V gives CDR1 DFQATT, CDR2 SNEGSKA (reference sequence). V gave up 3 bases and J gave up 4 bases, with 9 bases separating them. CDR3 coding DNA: TGCAGTGCTAGCCCGGACCGTAATGAAAAACTGTTTTTT. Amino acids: CSASPDRNEKLFF.

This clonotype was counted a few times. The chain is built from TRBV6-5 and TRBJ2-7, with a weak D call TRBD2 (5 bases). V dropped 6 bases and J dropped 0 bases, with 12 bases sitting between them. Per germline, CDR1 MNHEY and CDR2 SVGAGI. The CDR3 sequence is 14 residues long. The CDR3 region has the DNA TGTGCCAGCAGCTACAGTGAGGGCTCCTACGAGCAGTACTTC. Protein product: CASSYSEGSYEQYF.

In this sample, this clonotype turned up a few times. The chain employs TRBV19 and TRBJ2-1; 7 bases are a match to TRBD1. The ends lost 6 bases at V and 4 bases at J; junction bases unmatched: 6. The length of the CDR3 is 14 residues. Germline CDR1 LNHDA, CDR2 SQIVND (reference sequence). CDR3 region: CASRPGQKYNEQFF. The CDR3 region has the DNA TGTGCCAGTAGGCCGGGACAGAAATACAATGAGCAGTTCTTC.

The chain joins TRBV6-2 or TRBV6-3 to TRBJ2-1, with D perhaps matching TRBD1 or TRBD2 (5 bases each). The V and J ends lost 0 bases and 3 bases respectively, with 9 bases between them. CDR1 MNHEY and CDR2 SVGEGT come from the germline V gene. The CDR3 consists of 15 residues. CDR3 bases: TGTGCCAGCAGTTACTCGGGACCCAACTACAATGAGCAGTTCTTC. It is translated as CASSYSGPNYNEQFF.

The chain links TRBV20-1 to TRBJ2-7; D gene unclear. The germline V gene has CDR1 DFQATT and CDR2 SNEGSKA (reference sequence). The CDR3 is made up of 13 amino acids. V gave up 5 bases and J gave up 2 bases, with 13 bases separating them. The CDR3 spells CSAVKGTAYEQYF. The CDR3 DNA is TGCAGTGCTGTGAAGGGAACCGCCTACGAGCAGTACTTC.

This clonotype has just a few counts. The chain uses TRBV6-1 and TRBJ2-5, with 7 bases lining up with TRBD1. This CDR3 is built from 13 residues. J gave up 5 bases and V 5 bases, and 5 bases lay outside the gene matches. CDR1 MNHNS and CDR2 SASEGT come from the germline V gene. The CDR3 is CASSRQGLETQYF. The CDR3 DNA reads TGTGCCAGCAGTCGACAGGGATTGGAGACCCAGTACTTC.

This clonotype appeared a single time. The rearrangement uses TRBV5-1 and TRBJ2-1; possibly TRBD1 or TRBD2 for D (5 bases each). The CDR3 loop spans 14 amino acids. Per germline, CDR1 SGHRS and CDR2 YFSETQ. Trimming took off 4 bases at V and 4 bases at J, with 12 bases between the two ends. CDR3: CASSPRDGYNEQFF. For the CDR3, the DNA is TGCGCCAGCAGCCCCCGGGACGGGTACAATGAGCAGTTCTTC.

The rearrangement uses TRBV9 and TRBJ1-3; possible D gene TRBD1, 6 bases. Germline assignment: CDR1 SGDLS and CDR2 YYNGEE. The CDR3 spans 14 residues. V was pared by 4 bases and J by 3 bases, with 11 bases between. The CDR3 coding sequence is TGTGCCAGCAGCCCCCGACAGGATGGAAACACCATATATTTT. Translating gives CASSPRQDGNTIYF.

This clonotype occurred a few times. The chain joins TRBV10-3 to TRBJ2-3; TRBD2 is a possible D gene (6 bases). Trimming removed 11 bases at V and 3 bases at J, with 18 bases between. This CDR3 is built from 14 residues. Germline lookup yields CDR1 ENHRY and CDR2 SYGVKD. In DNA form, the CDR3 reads TGTGCCGCGGACTACGGACCGGGGACAGATACGCAGTATTTT. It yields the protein CAADYGPGTDTQYF.

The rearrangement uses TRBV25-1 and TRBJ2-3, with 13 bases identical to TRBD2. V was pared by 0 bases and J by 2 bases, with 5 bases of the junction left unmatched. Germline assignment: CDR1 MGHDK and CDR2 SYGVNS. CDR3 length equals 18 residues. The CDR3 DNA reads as TGTGCCAGCAGTGAATATACGGGACTAGCGGGATCCACAGATACGCAGTATTTT. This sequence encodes CASSEYTGLAGSTDTQYF.

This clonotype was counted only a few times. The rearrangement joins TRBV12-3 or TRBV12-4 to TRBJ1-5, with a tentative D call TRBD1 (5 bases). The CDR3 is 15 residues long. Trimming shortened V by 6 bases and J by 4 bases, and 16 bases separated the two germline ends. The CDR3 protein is CASRIGTGGNQPQHF. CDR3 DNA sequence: TGTGCCAGCAGGATCGGGACCGGCGGGAATCAGCCCCAGCATTTT.

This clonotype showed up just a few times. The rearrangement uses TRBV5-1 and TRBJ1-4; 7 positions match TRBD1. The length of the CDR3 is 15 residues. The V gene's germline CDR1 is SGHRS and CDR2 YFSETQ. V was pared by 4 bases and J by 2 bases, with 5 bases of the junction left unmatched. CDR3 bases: TGCGCCAGCAGCCACAAGGGGGCTACTAATGAAAAACTGTTTTTT. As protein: CASSHKGATNEKLFF.

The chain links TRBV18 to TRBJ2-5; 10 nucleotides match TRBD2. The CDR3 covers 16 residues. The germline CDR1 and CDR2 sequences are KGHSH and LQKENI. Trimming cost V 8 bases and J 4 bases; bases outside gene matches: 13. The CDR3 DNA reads TGTGCCAGCCATCACCGGGCTAGCGGGAGAGGAGAGACCCAGTACTTC. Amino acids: CASHHRASGRGETQYF.

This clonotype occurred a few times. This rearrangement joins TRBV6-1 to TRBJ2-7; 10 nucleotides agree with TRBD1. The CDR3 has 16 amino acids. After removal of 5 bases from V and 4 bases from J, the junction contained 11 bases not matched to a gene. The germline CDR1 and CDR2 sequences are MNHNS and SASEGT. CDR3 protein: CASSRARQGAGYEQYF. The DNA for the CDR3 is TGTGCCAGCAGTCGCGCACGACAGGGGGCTGGGTACGAGCAGTACTTC.

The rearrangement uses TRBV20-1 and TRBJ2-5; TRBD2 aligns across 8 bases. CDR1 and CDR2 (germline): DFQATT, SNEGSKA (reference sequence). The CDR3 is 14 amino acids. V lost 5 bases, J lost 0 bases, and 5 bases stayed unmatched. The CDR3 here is CSAALAGDQETQYF. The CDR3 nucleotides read TGCAGTGCTGCCCTAGCGGGCGACCAAGAGACCCAGTACTTC.